A single sample is the source of the 18 T cell receptor beta chains below, sequenced in a study of blood T cell repertoires in COVID-19. The protocol was immunoSEQ multiplex PCR, while the TCRdb copy is restricted to in-frame clones and leaves out a portion. The sample has fewer than 300,000 clones; around 85% are singletons. Sequenced sample: peripheral blood. The receptors here all came from a human donor with COVID-19, enrolled during active disease. The donor label of this sample is uncertain.

The V and J genes are TRBV12-2 and TRBJ1-2; the table gives TRBD1 as D, unverified against the DNA. TRBV12-2 has pseudogene status. The CDR3 loop spans 15 amino acids. CDR3 sequence: CASRLDRKANYGYTF. The CDR3 bases are TGTGCAAGTCGCTTAGACAGGAAAGCTAACTATGGCTACACCTTC.

This clone was found a few times. The rearrangement joins TRBV6-5 to TRBJ1-3; D is perhaps TRBD1 (5 bases). The germline V and J ends were trimmed by 4 bases and 0 bases, with 10 bases remaining between them. Germline V gene data show CDR1 as MNHEY and CDR2 as SVGAGI. The CDR3 is 15 residues long. The CDR3 nucleotides are TGTGCCAGCAGTTCGACAGCAAGCTCTGGAAACACCATATATTTT. Amino acid sequence: CASSSTASSGNTIYF.

The sample holds one count of this clone. This chain's CDR3 is CASNPQGFNTEAFF. CDR3 in DNA: TGTGCCAGCAACCCACAGGGTTTTAACACTGAAGCTTTCTTT. This chain connects TRBV2 to TRBJ1-1, with D possibly being TRBD1 (6 bases). This CDR3 spans 14 amino acids. Trimming took 7 bases from V and 2 from J, leaving 14 bases between them. Germline CDR1 and CDR2: SNHLY and FYNNEI.

This chain joins TRBV11-2 and TRBJ2-1; D call uncertain. The CDR3 consists of 15 residues. Germline lookup yields CDR1 SGHAT and CDR2 FQNNGV. The V and J ends lost 2 bases and 2 bases respectively, with 10 bases between them. The CDR3 DNA reads TGTGCCAGCAGCTTATTTGGCGGCACCTACAATGAGCAGTTCTTC. It encodes CASSLFGGTYNEQFF.

The sample holds a few counts of this clone. The genes are TRBV28 and TRBJ1-3; 9 positions agree with TRBD1. The J segment lost 6 bases and the V segment lost 3 bases, leaving 9 bases of the junction unmatched. The CDR3 runs to 16 residues. Germline-derived CDR1 and CDR2 are MDHEN and SYDVKM. The CDR3 DNA sequence: TGTGCCAGCAGTTTCCAGAGCGGACAGGGGCTAAACACCATATATTTT. This translates into CASSFQSGQGLNTIYF.

Points on this clone: The sample contains more than one DNA sequence encoding this CDR3. This chain uses TRBV18 with TRBJ1-2, with 7 bases identical to TRBD1. The length of the CDR3 is 13 residues. Trimming removed 3 bases from V and 8 bases from J; junction bases left unmatched: 6. Looked up from germline, CDR1 is KGHSH and CDR2 is LQKENI. CDR3 sequence: CASSPRDRDGYTF. The CDR3 DNA reads TGTGCCAGCTCACCTCGCGACAGGGACGGCTACACCTTC.

The chain is built from TRBV19 and TRBJ1-2; 10 bases agree with TRBD1. Germline CDR1 and CDR2: LNHDA and SQIVND (reference sequence). The length of the CDR3 is 16 residues. Trimming removed 10 bases from V and 3 bases from J; junction bases left unmatched: 14. CDR3 DNA: TGTGCCACCAAATCCACGAGACAGGGGGCTGACTATGGCTACACCTTC. This encodes CATKSTRQGADYGYTF.

The V gene is TRBV4-1, the J gene TRBJ2-7, with D possibly being TRBD2 (6 bases). This CDR3 region has 15 residues. CDR1 and CDR2 (germline): MGHRA, YSYEKL. V dropped 3 bases and J dropped 5 bases, with 17 bases sitting between them. The CDR3, as DNA: TGCGCCAGCAGCCAGCCGGGACTTGGTGGGCACGAGCAGTACTTC. Residues: CASSQPGLGGHEQYF.

The CDR3 reads CASRSSGGPENEQFF. CDR3 in DNA: TGTGCCAGCAGAAGTTCGGGAGGGCCAGAGAATGAGCAGTTCTTC. The genes are TRBV7-6 and TRBJ2-1; 8 bases are a match to TRBD2. The junction had 11 bases not matched to a gene; V was cut back by 6 bases and J by 7 bases. CDR3 length equals 15 residues. Germline CDR1 reads SGHVS; CDR2 reads FNYEAQ.

This chain links TRBV5-1 with TRBJ1-4, with D perhaps TRBD1 (5 bases). The germline V gene has CDR1 SGHRS and CDR2 YFSETQ. This CDR3 has 16 residues. With 2 bases removed from V and 0 bases from J, the gap between germline ends came to 11 bases. The CDR3 DNA sequence: TGCGCCAGCAGCTTTCGGGCGGGGGCAACTAATGAAAAACTGTTTTTT. Its protein is CASSFRAGATNEKLFF.

The J gene is TRBJ2-5, the V gene TRBV24-1; the D gene is possibly TRBD1 (6 bases). The germline gives CDR1 KGHDR, CDR2 SFDVKD. V lost 7 bases and J lost 5, with 16 bases in between. The CDR3 loop spans 14 amino acids. The CDR3 protein is CATSGTGSYETQYF. For the CDR3, the DNA is TGTGCCACCAGCGGAACAGGGTCGTATGAGACCCAGTACTTC.

The chain recombines TRBV28 with TRBJ2-1; 9 bases match TRBD2. The CDR3 runs to 14 residues. Germline trimming cut 8 bases from V and 3 bases from J; bases unmatched to any gene: 5. CDR1 and CDR2 (germline): MDHEN, SYDVKM. The CDR3, as DNA: TGTGCCAGCGCTAGCGGGACGAACTACAATGAGCAGTTCTTC. This codes for CASASGTNYNEQFF.

This chain connects TRBV9 to TRBJ1-1, with unresolved D. This CDR3 has 15 residues. V was pared by 4 bases and J by 6 bases, with 19 bases between. Germline assignment: CDR1 SGDLS and CDR2 YYNGEE. In DNA form, the CDR3 reads TGTGCCAGCAGCCCCCTTGTCGGGGTAATGTCTGAAGCTTTCTTT. Its translation is CASSPLVGVMSEAFF.

This clone was seen more than once but under ten times. This rearrangement joins TRBV7-8 to TRBJ2-7; 7 bases line up with TRBD2. Germline V gene lookup returns CDR1 SGHVS and CDR2 FQNEAQ. The ends lost 3 bases at V and 3 bases at J; junction bases unmatched: 26. The CDR3 is 21 amino acids. CDR3 sequence reads: CASSFITYGAPSSGLLYEQYF. CDR3 coding DNA: TGTGCCAGCAGCTTTATAACCTACGGGGCCCCCTCCTCGGGACTACTCTACGAGCAGTACTTC.

The chain combines TRBV6-6 with TRBJ1-6, with 7 bases aligning to TRBD1. This CDR3 is 16 amino acids long. CDR1 and CDR2 (germline): MNHNY, SVGAGI (reference sequence). With V trimmed by 5 bases and J by 6 bases, 10 bases remained unmatched. The CDR3 sequence is CASSRSGTEGNSPLHF. The CDR3, as DNA: TGTGCCAGCAGTCGATCCGGGACAGAGGGTAATTCACCCCTCCACTTT.

This sequence joins TRBV11-2 and TRBJ2-3, with 7 nucleotides matching TRBD1. The V gene end was trimmed by 5 bases and the J gene end by 1 base; junction bases not matched to a gene: 3. Germline CDR1 reads SGHAT; CDR2 reads FQNNGV. The CDR3 is made up of 14 amino acids. The CDR3 loop reads CASSGGQRTDTQYF. The CDR3 nucleotides read TGTGCCAGCAGCGGGGGACAGCGCACAGATACGCAGTATTTT. The full variable domain, rest sourced from reference TRBV11-2 and TRBJ2-3, is EAGVAQSPRYKIIEKRQSVAFWCNPISGHATLYWYQQILGQGPKLLIQFQNNGVVDDSQLPKDRFSAERLKGVDSTLKIQPAKLEDSAVYLCASSGGQRTDTQYFGPGTRLTVL.

V is TRBV28 and J is TRBJ1-6; D remains unclear. Trimming left V 0 bases short and J 5 bases short, with 8 bases between. This CDR3 contains 15 residues. Germline V gene lookup returns CDR1 MDHEN and CDR2 SYDVKM. The CDR3 bases are TGTGCCAGCAGTTTATGGACCGCGGATAATTCACCCCTCCACTTT. Protein sequence: CASSLWTADNSPLHF.

This chain links TRBV11-1 with TRBJ2-3; 8 bases agree with TRBD1. The CDR3 consists of 16 residues. V shed 5 bases, J shed 3 bases, and the junction held 10 bases outside the gene matches. Looked up from germline, CDR1 is SGHAT and CDR2 is FQDESV (reference sequence). The CDR3 region has the DNA TGTGCCAGCAGCCCGTGGACAGGGTTAGCAACAGATACGCAGTATTTT. This translates into CASSPWTGLATDTQYF.